These 13 T cell receptor beta chains were all obtained from the same sample, sequenced in a study of blood T cells in healthy people across ages. The authors ran a second PCR of about 7 to 12 cycles using a sample-barcoded 5' primer and a J-beta primer mix. MiXCR, applied by TCRdb to the 5' RACE reads, yields one record per CDR3 protein. The sample has fewer than 1,000,000 distinct CDR3 sequences, about 46% seen once. The sample comprised blood. These receptors were obtained from a man older than 75 in good health.

The rearrangement joins TRBV9 to TRBJ2-1; 10 nucleotides match TRBD2. Losses at the gene ends were 3 bases for V and 1 base for J; bases not matched to a gene: 7. The CDR3 is made up of 17 amino acids. Germline CDR1 and CDR2: SGDLS and YYNGEE. CDR3 loop: CASSAGASGRSYNEQFF. The DNA for the CDR3 is TGTGCCAGCAGCGCCGGGGCTAGCGGGAGATCCTACAATGAGCAGTTCTTC.

This clonotype was detected ten times or more. The chain employs TRBV5-1 and TRBJ2-7, with a tentative D call TRBD1 (6 bases). The CDR3 is 21 amino acids. Germline V gene lookup returns CDR1 SGHRS and CDR2 YFSETQ. The germline V and J ends were trimmed by 3 bases and 0 bases, with 31 bases remaining between them. The CDR3 spells CASSYGRSGVAADLSSYEQYF. CDR3 DNA sequence: TGCGCCAGCAGCTATGGACGATCAGGGGTTGCTGCGGATTTGAGCTCCTACGAGCAGTACTTC.

The chain couples TRBV20-1 to TRBJ1-1; 9 nucleotides agree with TRBD1. Germline assignment: CDR1 DFQATT and CDR2 SNEGSKA (reference sequence). CDR3 size: 15 residues. The V gene end was trimmed by 2 bases and the J gene end by 4 bases; junction bases not matched to a gene: 8. CDR3 in DNA: TGCAGTGCTAGACAGGGACAGGGTGGCCGCACTGAAGCTTTCTTT. This codes for CSARQGQGGRTEAFF.

For this clonotype: Sequence at one end of the junction differs from germline and may be a read error. The V and J genes are TRBV10-3 and TRBJ1-2; 7 bases fit TRBD1. Germline CDR1 ENHRY, CDR2 SYGVKD. The CDR3 length is 12 residues. This CDR3 reads CAISAQGSGHTF. The CDR3 coding sequence is TGTGCCATCAGTGCACAGGGGTCTGGCCACACCTTC.

There are a few counts of this clonotype. J is TRBJ1-5 and V is TRBV12-3 or TRBV12-4; D unresolved. V lost 6 bases, J lost 6 bases, and 9 bases lay in between. The length of the CDR3 is 12 residues. CDR3 loop: CASSSDPQPQHF. CDR3 in DNA: TGTGCCAGCAGCTCAGACCCTCAGCCCCAGCATTTT.

As for this clonotype: A much bigger clone sits one base away, suggesting this may be a read error. The V call is TRBV10-3, the J call TRBJ2-7, with D unresolved. Germline CDR1 ENHRY, CDR2 SYGVKD. CDR3 length equals 14 residues. The CDR3 spells CAVSVTETSYEQYF. The CDR3 DNA is TGTGCCGTCAGTGTAACAGAGACCTCCTACGAGCAGTACTTC.

DNA of the CDR3: TGCAGCGTGGGGGGCCGGCAAGAGCAGTACTTC. Its translation is CSVGGRQEQYF. J is TRBJ2-7 and V is TRBV29-1, with D tentatively TRBD1 or TRBD2 (6 bases each). Trimming took off 6 bases at V and 7 bases at J, with 13 bases between the two ends. The CDR3 is made up of 11 amino acids. CDR1 is SQVTM, CDR2 ANQGSEA, per germline.

This chain joins TRBV7-9 and TRBJ2-5; D might be TRBD1 (6 bases). Trimming left V 6 bases short and J 12 bases short, with 23 bases between. Germline V gives CDR1 SEHNR, CDR2 FQNEAQ (reference sequence). The CDR3 is 14 amino acids. This CDR3 is CASRRQDHYEREYF. In DNA form, the CDR3 reads TGTGCCAGCAGGAGACAGGACCACTACGAAAGGGAGTACTTC.

The J gene is TRBJ2-5, the V gene TRBV7-2, with D uncertain. The CDR3 spans 13 residues. Trimming left V 3 bases short and J 4 bases short, with 9 bases between. Germline V gives CDR1 SGHTA, CDR2 FQGNSA. The CDR3 sequence is CASSFGKLETQYF. CDR3 bases: TGTGCCAGCAGCTTTGGGAAACTAGAGACCCAGTACTTC.

This clonotype has a handful of counts. The chain joins TRBV20-1 to TRBJ1-2; no clear D gene. Trimming shortened V by 3 bases and J by 1 base, and 12 bases separated the two germline ends. Germline V gene data show CDR1 as DFQATT and CDR2 as SNEGSKA (reference sequence). The CDR3 contains 14 residues. The CDR3 region has the DNA TGCAGTGCTAGGATGTCAGGTGGTAACTATGGCTACACCTTC. It translates to CSARMSGGNYGYTF.

This clonotype came up many times. V usage is TRBV7-9 and J usage is TRBJ2-1; 12 bases map to TRBD2. Germline CDR1 SEHNR, CDR2 FQNEAQ (reference sequence). The CDR3 has 18 amino acids. Germline trimming cut 0 bases from V and 2 bases from J; bases unmatched to any gene: 5. The CDR3 spells CASSLAGLAGGTYNEQFF. For the CDR3, the DNA is TGTGCCAGCAGCTTAGCTGGGCTAGCGGGAGGGACCTACAATGAGCAGTTCTTC.

The CDR3 is CASSRDRGHEKLFF. CDR3 in DNA: TGTGCCAGCAGCAGGGACAGAGGGCATGAAAAACTGTTTTTT. This chain connects TRBV28 to TRBJ1-4; TRBD1 agrees at 7 bases. Germline lookup yields CDR1 MDHEN and CDR2 SYDVKM. The CDR3 is made up of 14 amino acids. With V trimmed by 6 bases and J by 6 bases, 7 bases remained unmatched.

The gene calls are TRBV2 and TRBJ1-2; D unresolved. The CDR3 runs 14 residues. Per germline, CDR1 SNHLY and CDR2 FYNNEI. With 5 bases removed from V and 2 bases from J, the gap between germline ends came to 12 bases. The CDR3, as DNA: TGTGCCAGCAGTTCACAGACACGGAACTATGGCTACACCTTC. Translated, it gives CASSSQTRNYGYTF.